This TCR beta chain was profiled in a study of T cell clusters in autoimmune cytopenias. At the level of the study: The median distinct TRB clonotype count was roughly 2,400 per sample, from a median approximately 53,000 reads.

This CDR3 comprises 15 residues. Tens of thousands of genome equivalents of blood DNA were amplified for TRB. General study findings and limits: A dominant lymphoma-associated repertoire apparently masked the cluster-lack signature in secondary cytopenia versus chronic lymphocytic leukemia. Exclusive TRB clusters were almost three-fold more numerous in healthy donors than in active autoimmune hepatitis.

Comments on this clonotype: The antigen is unknown.

Multiplex touch-down PCR amplified TRB using TRB-A and TRB-B pools in one tube. TCRdb re-analyzed the multiplex PCR reads; it lists each CDR3 protein once, without DNA. This sample's table reports around 8,000 distinct CDR3 sequences. The sample taken for sequencing was peripheral blood. The V gene is TRBV12-3 or TRBV12-4, the J gene TRBJ1-1; no DNA is available, so the TRBD1 call from TCRdb remains unchecked. This TCR came from a human donor with an autoimmune cytopenia or autoimmune hepatitis (not recorded which). The CDR3 loop reads CASSPTGGMNTEAFF.